The 22 T cell receptor beta chains given below trace back to one sample, sequenced in a study of T cells after yellow fever vaccination. TCRdb processed the 5' RACE reads anew with MiXCR; each CDR3 protein has one entry. The sample has some 320,000 distinct CDR3 sequences; approximately 4% are singletons. This specimen was PBMCs, taken 5 days after the yellow fever booster vaccination. These receptors were taken from a man between 18 and 29 years old who received the YFV17D yellow fever vaccine.

The chain employs TRBV29-1 and TRBJ2-5; D unclear. There are 12 residues in the CDR3. Germline CDR1 SQVTM, CDR2 ANQGSEA. V shed 4 bases and J shed 5 bases, with 11 bases lying between them. CDR3 amino acids: CSVGWVAETQYF. Here the CDR3 DNA reads TGCAGCGTTGGGTGGGTCGCCGAGACCCAGTACTTC.

V usage is TRBV11-1 and J usage is TRBJ2-1, with 7 bases lining up with TRBD1. Germline V gene sequence: CDR1 SGHAT, CDR2 FQDESV (reference sequence). The CDR3 sequence is 14 residues long. Trimming took 3 bases from V and 10 from J; bases not matched to a gene: 9. CDR3 loop: CASSLEQGMLEQFF. CDR3 coding DNA: TGTGCCAGCAGCTTGGAACAGGGGATGTTAGAGCAGTTCTTC. The variable domain in full, completed from reference TRBV11-1 and TRBJ2-1, reads EAEVAQSPRYKITEKSQAVAFWCDPISGHATLYWYRQILGQGPELLVQFQDESVVDDSQLPKDRFSAERLKGVDSTLKIQPAELGDSAMYLCASSLEQGMLEQFFGPGTRLTVL.

This clonotype was recorded many times. This chain connects TRBV25-1 to TRBJ2-4; 7 bases are shared with TRBD2. V shed 0 bases and J 6 bases; nucleotides not matched to a gene: 2. From germline, CDR1 is MGHDK and CDR2 SYGVNS. This CDR3 spans 14 amino acids. CDR3 amino acids: CASSEYSSGNIQYF. The CDR3, as DNA: TGTGCCAGCAGTGAATATTCTAGCGGAAACATTCAGTACTTC.

The table lists this clonotype with many counts. The chain uses TRBV4-1 and TRBJ1-1, with no clear D. Germline assignment: CDR1 MGHRA and CDR2 YSYEKL. The CDR3 contains 16 residues. Trimming left V 0 bases short and J 2 bases short, with 13 bases between. In DNA, the CDR3 is TGCGCCAGCAGCCAAGATTTGGGCAGACGAAACACTGAAGCTTTCTTT. Its protein product is CASSQDLGRRNTEAFF.

This clonotype was counted ten times or more. This sequence joins TRBV5-5 and TRBJ2-7, with D possibly TRBD2 on 5 matching bases. Germline V gene data show CDR1 as SGHKS and CDR2 as YYEKEE (reference sequence). The CDR3 is 14 amino acids. Trimming cost V 0 bases and J 0 bases, with 7 bases left between them. The CDR3 spells CASSLDGNSYEQYV. As DNA, the CDR3 is TGTGCCAGCAGCTTGGACGGGAACTCCTACGAGCAGTACGTC.

This chain links TRBV4-1 with TRBJ1-1, with TRBD1 matching over 9 bases. Unmatched junction bases numbered 6, after V lost 2 bases and J lost 5 bases. Germline V gene data show CDR1 as MGHRA and CDR2 as YSYEKL. The CDR3 extends over 15 amino acids. CDR3 DNA: TGCGCCAGCAGCCAAACCGGGACAGGGAAGACTGAAGCTTTCTTT. Its protein is CASSQTGTGKTEAFF.

The rearrangement joins TRBV7-9 to TRBJ1-1; D not resolved. Germline V gene lookup returns CDR1 SEHNR and CDR2 FQNEAQ (reference sequence). The CDR3 sequence is 14 residues long. The ends were cut back, 1 base at V and 5 bases at J, with 11 bases in the middle. As DNA, the CDR3 is TGTGCCAGCAGCTTAGGAGGAATGAGGACTGAAGCTTTCTTT. Translated, it gives CASSLGGMRTEAFF.

This clonotype was detected many times. The chain is built from TRBV5-5 and TRBJ1-2; D unclear. Trimming removed 0 bases from V and 2 bases from J, with 8 bases in between. The CDR3 is 14 amino acids. Germline V lookup: CDR1 SGHKS, CDR2 YYEKEE (reference sequence). CDR3 in DNA: TGTGCCAGCAGCTTGGAGGCGCAAAACTATGGCTACACCTTC. Protein product: CASSLEAQNYGYTF.

This clonotype was found a few times. This sequence joins TRBV4-1 and TRBJ1-1; 8 positions agree with TRBD1. CDR3 length: 12 residues. The germline V gene has CDR1 MGHRA and CDR2 YSYEKL. The V and J ends lost 3 bases and 8 bases, in that order; junction bases with no gene match: 2. CDR3: CASSQDRDEAFF. In DNA form, the CDR3 reads TGCGCCAGCAGCCAGGACAGGGACGAAGCTTTCTTT.

This clonotype was observed a handful of times. The chain employs TRBV24-1 and TRBJ2-2; no clear D gene. The CDR3 loop spans 13 amino acids. The V end was cut by 12 bases, the J end by 4 bases, with 14 bases between. From germline, CDR1 is KGHDR and CDR2 SFDVKD. CDR3 DNA: TGTGCCGTTCAGCCCAGGTCCACCGGGGAGCTGTTTTTT. This gives the protein CAVQPRSTGELFF.

This clonotype was found many times. The chain combines TRBV12-3 or TRBV12-4 with TRBJ1-1; 7 positions match TRBD1. The CDR3 covers 13 residues. The J segment lost 4 bases and the V segment lost 5 bases, leaving 4 bases of the junction unmatched. This CDR3 is CASSPGQITEAFF. The CDR3 region has the DNA TGTGCCAGCAGTCCGGGACAGATCACTGAAGCTTTCTTT.

This clonotype was counted at least ten times. The rearrangement links TRBV4-3 to TRBJ2-1; TRBD1 matches 9 bases. V was clipped by 2 bases and J by 10 bases; unmatched bases: 9. Germline lookup yields CDR1 LGHNA and CDR2 YSLEER. This CDR3 has 15 residues. The CDR3 sequence is CASSQNPATGGEQFF. The CDR3 DNA reads TGCGCCAGCAGCCAAAATCCGGCGACAGGGGGAGAGCAGTTCTTC.

This clonotype was observed a handful of times. The chain combines TRBV19 with TRBJ1-6, with a tentative D call TRBD1 (5 bases). CDR1 LNHDA and CDR2 SQIVND come from the germline V gene (reference sequence). CDR3 size: 16 residues. The V gene lost 2 bases and the J gene lost 9 bases, with 17 bases spanning the gap. The CDR3 region is CASSISGVGGFSPLHF. DNA for the CDR3: TGTGCCAGTAGTATAAGCGGGGTCGGGGGATTTTCACCCCTCCACTTT.

The V gene is TRBV5-1, the J gene TRBJ2-1; D is possibly TRBD1 or TRBD2 (5 bases each). V was trimmed by 0 bases and J by 8 bases, leaving 9 bases between them. The CDR3 sequence is 13 residues long. CDR1 and CDR2 from the germline V gene are SGHRS and YFSETQ. As DNA, the CDR3 is TGCGCCAGCAGCTTGGGAGGGGTCGATGAGCAGTTCTTC. This gives the protein CASSLGGVDEQFF. The variable domain in full, completed from reference TRBV5-1 and TRBJ2-1, reads KAGVTQTPRYLIKTRGQQVTLSCSPISGHRSVSWYQQTPGQGLQFLFEYFSETQRNKGNFPGRFSGRQFSNSRSEMNVSTLELGDSALYLCASSLGGVDEQFFGPGTRLTVL.

This clonotype was seen at least ten times. This rearrangement joins TRBV9 to TRBJ1-1, with TRBD1 as a possible D gene (5 bases). V was trimmed by 4 bases and J by 4 bases, leaving 17 bases between them. There are 15 residues in the CDR3. CDR1 SGDLS and CDR2 YYNGEE come from the germline V gene. CDR3 DNA sequence: TGTGCCAGCAGCCTCACCGGGACTTGGAGCACTGAAGCTTTCTTT. This sequence encodes CASSLTGTWSTEAFF.

This clonotype was picked up a small number of times. The chain employs TRBV7-9 and TRBJ2-2; D remains unclear. The CDR3 has 12 residues. CDR1 SEHNR and CDR2 FQNEAQ come from the germline V gene (reference sequence). Trimming cost V 2 bases and J 7 bases, with 5 bases left between them. In nucleotides, the CDR3 is TGTGCCAGCAGCTTAAAGGTCGGGGAGCTGTTTTTT. As protein: CASSLKVGELFF.

This clonotype appeared a few times. The rearrangement joins TRBV18 to TRBJ2-3, with D possibly being TRBD1 or TRBD2 (6 bases each). V was trimmed by 8 bases and J by 2 bases, leaving 11 bases between them. The length of the CDR3 is 13 residues. Germline V gene data show CDR1 as KGHSH and CDR2 as LQKENI. The CDR3 loop is CASGGGFTDTQYF. The CDR3, as DNA: TGTGCCAGCGGAGGGGGTTTCACAGATACGCAGTATTTT.

This chain joins TRBV5-1 and TRBJ2-7, with 10 nucleotides matching TRBD1. Trimming cost V 9 bases and J 7 bases; bases outside gene matches: 10. This CDR3 comprises 13 residues. The germline V gene has CDR1 SGHRS and CDR2 YFSETQ. CDR3 in amino acids: CATSRDRGEEQYF. CDR3 bases: TGCGCCACCTCCCGGGACAGGGGCGAAGAGCAGTACTTC.

The table lists this clonotype with a few counts. The genes are TRBV6-2 or TRBV6-3 and TRBJ2-2, with 7 positions matching TRBD1. Trimming cost V 4 bases and J 7 bases; bases outside gene matches: 9. In germline, CDR1 is MNHEY, CDR2 SVGEGT. CDR3 length: 15 residues. In nucleotides, the CDR3 is TGTGCCAGCAGTTCCTCGACAGGGACGTACGGGGAGCTGTTTTTT. Its translation is CASSSSTGTYGELFF.

In its sample, this clonotype was seen a few times. The chain recombines TRBV6-5 with TRBJ1-2; 7 bases fit TRBD1. Germline trimming cut 6 bases from V and 4 bases from J; bases unmatched to any gene: 5. There are 13 residues in the CDR3. Per germline, CDR1 MNHEY and CDR2 SVGAGI. The CDR3 region has the DNA TGTGCCAGCAGACCAGGACAGGTCTATGGCTACACCTTC. Translation gives CASRPGQVYGYTF.

This clonotype was seen many times. This chain uses TRBV7-2 with TRBJ2-4; tentatively, D is TRBD2 (5 bases). The germline gives CDR1 SGHTA, CDR2 FQGNSA. This CDR3 is 13 amino acids long. V gave up 3 bases and J gave up 5 bases, with 8 bases separating them. The CDR3 nucleotides are TGTGCCAGCAGCTTCCGGGGTGAAAACATTCAGTACTTC. This encodes CASSFRGENIQYF.

This clonotype was seen a few times. This chain links TRBV5-1 with TRBJ2-1; D is uncertain. CDR1 SGHRS and CDR2 YFSETQ come from the germline V gene. V lost 1 base to trimming and J lost 8 bases, with 16 bases between them. The CDR3 totals 15 residues. This CDR3 reads CASSLQDYRQDEQFF. DNA of the CDR3: TGCGCCAGCAGCTTGCAGGATTATCGTCAGGATGAGCAGTTCTTC. Using reference TRBV5-1 and TRBJ2-1 for the parts outside the CDR3, the full variable domain is KAGVTQTPRYLIKTRGQQVTLSCSPISGHRSVSWYQQTPGQGLQFLFEYFSETQRNKGNFPGRFSGRQFSNSRSEMNVSTLELGDSALYLCASSLQDYRQDEQFFGPGTRLTVL.